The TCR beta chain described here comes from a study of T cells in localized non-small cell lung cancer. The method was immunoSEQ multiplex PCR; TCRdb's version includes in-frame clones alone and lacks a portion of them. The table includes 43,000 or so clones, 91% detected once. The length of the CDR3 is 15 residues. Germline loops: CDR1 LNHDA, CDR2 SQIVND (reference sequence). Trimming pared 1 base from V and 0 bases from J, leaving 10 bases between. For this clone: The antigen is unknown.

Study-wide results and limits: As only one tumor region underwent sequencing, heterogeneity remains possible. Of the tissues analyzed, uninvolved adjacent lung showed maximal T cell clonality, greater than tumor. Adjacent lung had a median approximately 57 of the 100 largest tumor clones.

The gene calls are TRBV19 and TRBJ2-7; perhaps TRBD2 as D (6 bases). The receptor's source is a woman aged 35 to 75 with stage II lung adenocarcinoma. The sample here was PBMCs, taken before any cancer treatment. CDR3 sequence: CASSIGAGSSYEQYF. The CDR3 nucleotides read TGTGCCAGTAGTATAGGTGCGGGGAGCTCCTACGAGCAGTACTTC.